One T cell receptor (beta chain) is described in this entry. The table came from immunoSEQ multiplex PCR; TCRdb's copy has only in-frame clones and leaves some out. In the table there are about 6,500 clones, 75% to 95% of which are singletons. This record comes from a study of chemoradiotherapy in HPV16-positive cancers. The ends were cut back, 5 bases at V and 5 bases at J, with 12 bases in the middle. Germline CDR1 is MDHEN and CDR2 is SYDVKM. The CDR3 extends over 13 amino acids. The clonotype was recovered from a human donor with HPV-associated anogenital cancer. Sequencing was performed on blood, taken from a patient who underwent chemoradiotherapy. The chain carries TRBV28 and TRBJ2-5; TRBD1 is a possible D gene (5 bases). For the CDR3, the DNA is TGTGCCAGCAGTACAGGATACTGGGAGACCCAGTACTTC. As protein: CASSTGYWETQYF.